This entry is about one TCR beta chain. No antigen is known for it. This may be a read error: a much more frequent sequence differs by one nucleotide. CDR1 is DFQATT, CDR2 SNEGSKA, per germline (reference sequence). The CDR3 covers 12 residues. Trimming took off 6 bases at V and 4 bases at J, with 12 bases between the two ends. Using RNA template, CDR3s of TCR alpha and beta were amplified with iRepertoire arm-PCR. Tissue mRNA or PBMC total RNA, about 90-450 ng, went into one-step reverse transcription and amplification. TCRdb fed the multiplex PCR reads into MiXCR, producing one record per CDR3 protein. The sample holds some 130,000 distinct CDR3 sequences, 24% seen once. This sample is part of a study of glioma-infiltrating T cells. Whole-study findings and limits: Very few CDR3 sequences were shared between tissue and blood. Gliomas, especially low-grade, showed above-expected tissue-blood divergence; non-neoplastic patients showed below.

Sequenced: glioma tissue, nonneoplastic brain tissue, or PBMCs (not recorded which). This chain links TRBV20-1 with TRBJ1-1; no definite D call. The receptor's source is a human donor with low-grade glioma or glioblastoma, undergoing nonglioma brain surgery, or in good health (not recorded which). The CDR3 DNA reads as TGCAGTGCACCTTTCCAAGGCACTGAAGCTTTCTTT. Translation: CSAPFQGTEAFF.